This entry is about one T cell receptor beta chain. What it binds is not known. Per the study methods: There were no quality scores in the junction-only immunoSEQ sequences, so filtering differed. The assay was immunoSEQ multiplex PCR, and TCRdb's table has in-frame clones only and misses some. From that table come the V and J calls and clone size; the DNA was used to work out D and trimming. In the table there are hundreds of thousands of clones, about 96% of which are singletons. The CDR3 is 15 amino acids. Germline CDR1 SGHNT, CDR2 YENEEA. The germline V and J ends were trimmed by 1 base and 5 bases, with 12 bases remaining between them. This sample is part of a study of shared clonotypes between healthy human individuals. Broader study findings: Rarefaction analysis demonstrated incomplete sorted-subset sequencing notwithstanding large depth.

Sample: naive CD4+ T cells sorted from blood. Subset reported: CD45RA+ positively selected. This chain connects TRBV11-3 to TRBJ2-1, with D possibly called TRBD1 or TRBD2 (5 bases each). The TCR sequence derives from a woman under 40 in good health. The chain's CDR3 is CASSLGGAGDNEQFF. The CDR3 DNA sequence: TGTGCCAGCAGCTTAGGAGGGGCCGGGGACAATGAGCAGTTCTTC.